The 12 T cell receptor beta chains below come from one sample, sequenced in a study of cytomegalovirus exposure and HLA in healthy donors. The PCR contained 60 Vbeta and 13 Jbeta primers. Only in-frame clones appear in the TCRdb table, and some are missing; sequencing was by immunoSEQ multiplex PCR. The table lists some 130,000 clones, approximately 85% of them singletons, with under 7% in the top ten. Sequenced sample: PBMCs. All receptors derive from a woman under 40 in good health and CMV-seropositive.

The chain recombines TRBV5-1 with TRBJ2-7, with D possibly being TRBD2 (6 bases). Trimming stripped 4 bases from V and 3 bases from J, with 17 bases between. The CDR3 sequence is 15 residues long. Per the germline V gene, CDR1 is SGHRS and CDR2 is YFSETQ. In DNA, the CDR3 is TGCGCCAGCAGCCCGGAGGGGTGGGGGAACTACGAGCAGTACTTC. This codes for CASSPEGWGNYEQYF.

This chain links TRBV5-8 with TRBJ1-2; D gene ambiguous. This CDR3 has 12 amino acids. Germline assignment: CDR1 SGHTS and CDR2 YDEGEE. Between the trimmed V and J ends, which lost 4 bases and 4 bases, there was a span of 8 bases. CDR3 amino acids: CASSAGSYGYTF. The DNA for the CDR3 is TGTGCCAGCAGCGCCGGGTCCTATGGCTACACCTTC.

CDR3 protein: CASSLTGGSTDTQYF. DNA of the CDR3: TGTGCCAGCAGCTTAACGGGGGGTAGCACAGATACGCAGTATTTT. The chain couples TRBV7-3 to TRBJ2-3, with D possibly TRBD2 on 6 matching bases. This CDR3 region has 15 residues. Deletions cut 0 bases from V and 0 bases from J, with 7 bases between. CDR1 is SGHTA and CDR2 is FQGTGA in the germline V gene. The full variable domain, completed using reference TRBV7-3 and TRBJ2-3, is GAGVSQTPSNKVTEKGKYVELRCDPISGHTALYWYRQSLGQGPEFLIYFQGTGAADDSGLPNDRFFAVRPEGSVSTLKIQRTERGDSAVYLCASSLTGGSTDTQYFGPGTRLTVL.

The chain has TRBV6-5 and TRBJ1-2; D uncertain. With 0 bases removed from V and 4 bases from J, the gap between germline ends came to 9 bases. Germline V gene data show CDR1 as MNHEY and CDR2 as SVGAGI. The CDR3 has 14 residues. CDR3 region: CASSYSEGPYGYTF. The CDR3 DNA reads as TGTGCCAGCAGTTACTCGGAGGGCCCCTATGGCTACACCTTC.

The DNA for the CDR3 is TGTGCCAGCAGCTTAGGCGGGCAGAGGGAGCAGTACTTC. Translated, it gives CASSLGGQREQYF. The chain couples TRBV7-2 to TRBJ2-7, with D tentatively TRBD2 (5 bases). CDR3 size: 13 residues. In germline, CDR1 is SGHTA, CDR2 FQGNSA. V lost 1 base and J lost 7, with 11 bases in between.

V is TRBV7-9 and J is TRBJ2-7; D perhaps matches TRBD2 (6 bases). Germline V gives CDR1 SEHNR, CDR2 FQNEAQ (reference sequence). This CDR3 is 13 amino acids long. V was cut by 4 bases and J by 3 bases, with 10 bases left in between. The CDR3 DNA is TGTGCCAGCAGCTACGGGGGTTACTACGAGCAGTACTTC. It encodes CASSYGGYYEQYF. Full variable domain (outside the CDR3, taken from reference TRBV7-9 and TRBJ2-7): DTGVSQNPRHKITKRGQNVTFRCDPISEHNRLYWYRQTLGQGPEFLTYFQNEAQLEKSRLLSDRFSAERPKGSFSTLEIQRTEQGDSAMYLCASSYGGYYEQYFGPGTRLTVT.

The chain has TRBV27 and TRBJ2-3, with TRBD2 matching 12 bases. This CDR3 comprises 20 residues. The germline CDR1 and CDR2 sequences are MNHEY and SMNVEV (reference sequence). V was pared by 1 base and J by 1 base, with 12 bases of the junction left unmatched. As DNA, the CDR3 is TGTGCCAGCAGTTTATGGGGTGCGGCTAGCGGGGGGGGCCGCACAGATACGCAGTATTTT. Its protein is CASSLWGAASGGGRTDTQYF.

The chain employs TRBV6-5 and TRBJ2-7, with 10 bases matching TRBD1. The CDR3 is 14 residues long. Germline V gene sequence: CDR1 MNHEY, CDR2 SVGAGI. V lost 5 bases to trimming and J lost 2 bases; unmatched junction nucleotides: 3. CDR3 residues: CASSMTGGAYEQYF. DNA for the CDR3: TGTGCCAGCAGTATGACAGGGGGCGCCTACGAGCAGTACTTC.

This clone was picked up a small number of times. In this CDR3 the conserved last residue, phenylalanine or tryptophan, is missing, so a read error is likely. The DNA is omitted, as the CDR3 cannot be located on it reliably, and the CDR3 follows TCRdb's listing. The J gene is TRBJ2-7, the V gene TRBV10-3; the table's D gene call, TRBD2, was not cross checked with the DNA. Both ends counted, the CDR3 spans 13 residues. CDR1 ENHRY and CDR2 SYGVKD come from the germline V gene. CDR3 residues: CAISESEGTRVFT.

V is TRBV14 and J is TRBJ1-4; D is ambiguous. The CDR3 contains 15 residues. V was shortened by 3 bases and J by 3 bases, with 11 bases between the two germline ends. The germline V gene encodes CDR1 SGHDN and CDR2 FVKESK. CDR3 region: CASSQISWPNEKLFF. The CDR3 DNA is TGTGCCAGCAGCCAGATTTCCTGGCCTAATGAAAAACTGTTTTTT. Full variable domain (remainder filled in from reference TRBV14 and TRBJ1-4): EAGVTQFPSHSVIEKGQTVTLRCDPISGHDNLYWYRRVMGKEIKFLLHFVKESKQDESGMPNNRFLAERTGGTYSTLKVQPAELEDSGVYFCASSQISWPNEKLFFGSGTQLSVL.

The V and J genes are TRBV5-1 and TRBJ2-5, with no clear D. There are 13 residues in the CDR3. V was pared by 4 bases and J by 5 bases, with 12 bases between. Germline V lookup: CDR1 SGHRS, CDR2 YFSETQ. CDR3 loop: CASSTVPGETQYF. DNA of the CDR3: TGCGCCAGCAGCACGGTCCCCGGGGAGACCCAGTACTTC.

The chain employs TRBV28 and TRBJ1-3; 9 nucleotides align to TRBD1. From germline, CDR1 is MDHEN and CDR2 SYDVKM. Losses at the gene ends were 5 bases for V and 2 bases for J; bases not matched to a gene: 7. This CDR3 is 16 amino acids long. The chain's CDR3 is CASSINRGLAGNTIYF. The DNA of the CDR3 is TGTGCCAGCAGTATAAACAGGGGGCTTGCTGGAAACACCATATATTTT.